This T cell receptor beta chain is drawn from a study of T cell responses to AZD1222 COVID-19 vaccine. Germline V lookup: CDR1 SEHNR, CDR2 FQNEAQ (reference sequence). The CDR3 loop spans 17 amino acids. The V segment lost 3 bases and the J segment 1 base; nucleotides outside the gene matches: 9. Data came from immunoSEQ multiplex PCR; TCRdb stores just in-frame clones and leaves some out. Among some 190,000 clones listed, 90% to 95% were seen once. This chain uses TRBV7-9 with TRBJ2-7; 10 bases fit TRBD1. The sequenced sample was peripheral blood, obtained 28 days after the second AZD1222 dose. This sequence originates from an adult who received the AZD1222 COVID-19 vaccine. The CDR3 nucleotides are TGTGCCAGCAGCTTCACACGAGGACAGGGGGGATCCTACGAGCAGTACTTC. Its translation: CASSFTRGQGGSYEQYF.